The TCR beta chain under discussion was sequenced for a study of siplizumab effects on memory and regulatory T cells. Broader study findings: In unstimulated cells, naive T cells appeared more diverse than memory T cells and seemed major alloresponse contributors. Alloreactive sequences traceable to unstimulated CD4+ memory cells were significantly reduced by siplizumab.

Sequencing used immunoSEQ multiplex PCR; TCRdb keeps in-frame clones, though not all of them. The sample contains some 81,000 clones, around 93% of which appear only once. The table lists this clone with a count of one. Its antigen is undetermined. The CDR3 is made up of 16 amino acids. V gave up 5 bases and J gave up 2 bases; unmatched junction bases: 12. Germline V gene sequence: CDR1 SGHVS, CDR2 FQNEAQ. The sequenced sample consisted of CD8+ T cells sorted from blood. The chain has TRBV7-8 and TRBJ2-7; TRBD2 aligns across 7 bases. The TCR was taken from a human donor in good health. CDR3 amino acids: CASSIIRGDLPYEQYF. CDR3 in DNA: TGTGCCAGCAGCATAATTCGGGGGGACTTGCCCTACGAGCAGTACTTC.